Shown below are 18 T cell receptor beta chains from a single sample sequenced in a study of regulatory and conventional T cells in RAG deficiency (dated by TCRdb to 2017 to 2019). Libraries came from the immunoSEQ multiplex PCR assay. TCRdb carries this immuneACCESS record with in-frame sequences only. Its versions omit some clonotypes, under half of them owing to an unresolved V gene in the studies checked, with the rest unexplained. Present in this sample are 20,000 to 25,000 clones, approximately 96% of which were seen just once. 1% to 1.5% of the sample lies in the top ten. Before genomic DNA was extracted, conventional CD4+ T cells were isolated from blood as CD25-low CD127-high cells. These data are also associated with another study on regulatory T cells. From that second study: The multiplex PCR relied on 52 forward TRBV primers and 13 reverse TRBJ primers, and amplification bias was corrected through assay-based and computational methods.

Sequencing was carried out using CD25- CD4+ T cells sorted from blood. The receptors were gathered from a human donor in good health.

A few counts support this clone. This chain links TRBV6-1 with TRBJ1-6; no reliable D call. CDR1 and CDR2 from the germline V gene are MNHNS and SASEGT. This CDR3 contains 16 residues. The V and J ends lost 1 base and 7 bases respectively, with 14 bases between them. The CDR3 loop reads CASSEVYPLRNSPLHF. The DNA for the CDR3 is TGTGCCAGCAGTGAAGTCTACCCCCTCCGGAATTCACCCCTCCACTTT.

This sequence joins TRBV30 and TRBJ1-1; D is unresolved. Germline CDR1 is GTSNPN and CDR2 is SVGIG (reference sequence). CDR3 size: 13 residues. V dropped 5 bases and J dropped 4 bases, with 14 bases sitting between them. The DNA of the CDR3 is TGTGCCTGGGCGACACAAGGTGCCACTGAAGCTTTCTTT. It yields the protein CAWATQGATEAFF.

V and J are TRBV28 and TRBJ2-4; perhaps TRBD2 as D (5 bases). V gave up 8 bases and J gave up 0 bases, with 20 bases separating them. The CDR3 is made up of 17 amino acids. Germline lookup yields CDR1 MDHEN and CDR2 SYDVKM. The CDR3: CASSLYRTSIAKNIQYF. The CDR3 nucleotides are TGTGCCAGCTCTCTTTACCGGACTTCTATAGCCAAAAACATTCAGTACTTC.

This chain links TRBV6-1 with TRBJ2-5, with 7 bases aligning to TRBD1. With V trimmed by 2 bases and J by 7 bases, 7 bases remained unmatched. Germline V gives CDR1 MNHNS, CDR2 SASEGT. The CDR3 totals 14 residues. CDR3: CASSEIGGAGTQYF. Here the CDR3 DNA reads TGTGCCAGCAGTGAAATAGGGGGCGCGGGGACCCAGTACTTC.

The V call is TRBV5-1, the J call TRBJ1-1; D remains unclear. The ends were cut back, 4 bases at V and 7 bases at J, with 17 bases in the middle. Germline-derived CDR1 and CDR2 are SGHRS and YFSETQ. This CDR3 contains 14 residues. The CDR3 sequence: CASSAGQPEGEAFF. As DNA, the CDR3 is TGCGCCAGCAGCGCGGGCCAGCCTGAGGGTGAAGCTTTCTTT.

The chain couples TRBV30 to TRBJ1-5; D is uncertain. Trimming pared 0 bases from V and 1 base from J, leaving 7 bases between. The germline V gene has CDR1 GTSNPN and CDR2 SVGIG (reference sequence). The CDR3 runs 14 residues. CDR3 coding DNA: TGTGCCTGGAGTGTATTTCCGAGCAATCAGCCCCAGCATTTT. It translates to CAWSVFPSNQPQHF.

The chain links TRBV19 to TRBJ2-7; TRBD1 aligns across 7 bases. CDR3 length: 14 amino acids. The germline gives CDR1 LNHDA, CDR2 SQIVND (reference sequence). V lost 5 bases and J lost 2; bases outside the gene matches: 6. The CDR3 nucleotides read TGTGCCAGTAGTCAGAGACAGGGAACCTACGAGCAGTACTTC. Translation: CASSQRQGTYEQYF.

The chain is built from TRBV7-2 and TRBJ1-2; TRBD1 matches 7 bases. CDR1 SGHTA and CDR2 FQGNSA come from the germline V gene. The V segment lost 5 bases and the J segment 4 bases; nucleotides outside the gene matches: 10. CDR3 size: 15 residues. The CDR3 bases are TGTGCCAGCAGCGACGCAGGGGGGCTCGGCTATGGCTACACCTTC. It specifies CASSDAGGLGYGYTF.

The gene calls are TRBV4-1 and TRBJ1-5; TRBD1 agrees at 9 bases. Germline loops: CDR1 MGHRA, CDR2 YSYEKL. V lost 3 bases to trimming and J lost 0 bases; unmatched junction nucleotides: 3. The CDR3 is 16 amino acids. CDR3: CASSHATGGSNQPQHF. Written as DNA, the CDR3 is TGCGCCAGCAGCCACGCGACAGGGGGTAGCAATCAGCCCCAGCATTTT.

The CDR3: CASSPNDFITDTQYF. CDR3 DNA sequence: TGTGCCAGCAGCCCGAACGACTTTATCACAGATACGCAGTATTTT. The chain links TRBV5-4 to TRBJ2-3; no clear D gene. Trimming removed 4 bases at V and 2 bases at J, with 14 bases between. The CDR3 extends over 15 amino acids. Germline V lookup: CDR1 SGHNT, CDR2 YYREEE (reference sequence).

This chain joins TRBV20-1 and TRBJ1-2; no clear D gene. V was pared by 6 bases and J by 6 bases, with 11 bases between. Germline V lookup: CDR1 DFQATT, CDR2 SNEGSKA (reference sequence). The CDR3 loop spans 11 amino acids. The CDR3 sequence: CSARLRDGYTF. In DNA, the CDR3 is TGCAGTGCCAGATTACGGGATGGCTACACCTTC.

The rearrangement uses TRBV30 and TRBJ1-1; a weak D match, TRBD1 (6 bases). With 2 bases removed from V and 1 base from J, the gap between germline ends came to 17 bases. The CDR3 is 16 amino acids. The germline V gene has CDR1 GTSNPN and CDR2 SVGIG (reference sequence). CDR3 amino acids: CAWSFLAKQGNTEAFF. The CDR3 nucleotides are TGTGCCTGGAGTTTTCTCGCCAAACAGGGGAACACTGAAGCTTTCTTT.

This clone was observed a few times. In DNA form, the CDR3 reads TGTGCCATCAGTGAGGCATTGGCCTCTGGAAACACCATATATTTT. Its protein product is CAISEALASGNTIYF. The V gene is TRBV10-3, the J gene TRBJ1-3; unclear D gene. The CDR3 runs 15 residues. CDR1 is ENHRY, CDR2 SYGVKD, per germline. Trimming took off 2 bases at V and 0 bases at J, with 8 bases between the two ends.

Comment on this clone: The sample contains more than one DNA sequence encoding this CDR3. The chain carries TRBV12-5 and TRBJ1-1, with D possibly being TRBD1 (5 bases). The CDR3 totals 16 residues. The germline gives CDR1 LGHNT, CDR2 FRNRAP. V was cut by 6 bases and J by 1 base, with 18 bases left in between. The CDR3 region has the DNA TGTGCTAGTGGAGTGGGCGGGACGGGGGGGAACACTGAAGCTTTCTTT. As protein: CASGVGGTGGNTEAFF.

V and J are TRBV27 and TRBJ2-3; TRBD2 aligns across 7 bases. In germline, CDR1 is MNHEY, CDR2 SMNVEV (reference sequence). V lost 3 bases and J lost 4; bases outside the gene matches: 7. The CDR3 contains 15 residues. CDR3 in DNA: TGTGCCAGCAGTTTCTTGGTAGCGGGCTCAGATACGCAGTATTTT. Its protein product is CASSFLVAGSDTQYF.

V gene TRBV7-9 combines with J gene TRBJ2-3, with TRBD2 identical over 9 bases. The CDR3 is 15 amino acids. The junction had 4 bases not matched to a gene; V was cut back by 2 bases and J by 4 bases. The germline gives CDR1 SEHNR, CDR2 FQNEAQ (reference sequence). The CDR3 here is CASSLWGGGADTQYF. In DNA form, the CDR3 reads TGTGCCAGCAGCTTATGGGGCGGGGGGGCAGATACGCAGTATTTT.

The rearrangement joins TRBV27 to TRBJ2-7; TRBD1 might be the D (6 bases). Germline CDR1 reads MNHEY; CDR2 reads SMNVEV (reference sequence). The CDR3 length is 15 residues. Trimming stripped 4 bases from V and 6 bases from J, with 19 bases between. CDR3 residues: CASSSVRPGTTEQYF. The CDR3 DNA reads as TGTGCCAGCAGTTCCGTACGACCCGGGACAACCGAGCAGTACTTC.

This clone was seen once. The chain has TRBV7-7 and TRBJ1-1; D gene uncertain. The CDR3 is 13 amino acids. V gave up 6 bases and J gave up 0 bases, with 8 bases separating them. Germline values: CDR1 SSHAT, CDR2 FNYEAQ (reference sequence). The CDR3: CASSLTVNTEAFF. CDR3 sequence (DNA): TGTGCCAGCAGTTTAACGGTGAACACTGAAGCTTTCTTT.